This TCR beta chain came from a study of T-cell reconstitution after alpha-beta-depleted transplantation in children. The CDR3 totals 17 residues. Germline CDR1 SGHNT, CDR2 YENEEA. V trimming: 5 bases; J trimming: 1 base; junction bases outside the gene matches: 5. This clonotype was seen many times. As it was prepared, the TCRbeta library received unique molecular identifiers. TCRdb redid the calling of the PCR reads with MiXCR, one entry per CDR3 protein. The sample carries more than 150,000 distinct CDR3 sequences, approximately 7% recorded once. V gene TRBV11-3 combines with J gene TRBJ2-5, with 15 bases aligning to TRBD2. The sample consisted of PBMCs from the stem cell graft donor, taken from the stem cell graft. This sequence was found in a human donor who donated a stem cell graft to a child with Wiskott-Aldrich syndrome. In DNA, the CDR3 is TGTGCCAGCAGCCCAGGACTAGCGGGAGGGTTCCAAGAGACCCAGTACTTC. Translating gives CASSPGLAGGFQETQYF.